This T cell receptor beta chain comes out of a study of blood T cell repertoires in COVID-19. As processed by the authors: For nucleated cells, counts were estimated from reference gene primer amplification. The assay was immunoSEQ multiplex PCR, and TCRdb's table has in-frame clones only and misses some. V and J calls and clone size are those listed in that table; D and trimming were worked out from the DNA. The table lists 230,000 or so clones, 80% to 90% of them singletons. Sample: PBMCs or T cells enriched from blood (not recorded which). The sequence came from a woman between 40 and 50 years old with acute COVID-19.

The CDR3 reads CASSPQGAAYNSPLHF. CDR3 sequence (DNA): TGTGCCAGTAGTCCACAGGGTGCAGCCTATAATTCACCCCTCCACTTT. The rearrangement joins TRBV19 to TRBJ1-6; perhaps TRBD1 as D (6 bases). Germline V gene lookup returns CDR1 LNHDA and CDR2 SQIVND (reference sequence). The CDR3 covers 16 residues. With 5 bases removed from V and 2 bases from J, the gap between germline ends came to 13 bases.